The present T cell receptor (beta chain) was sequenced within a study of PD-L1 blockade in urothelial cancer. Study as a whole: Male sex and bladder-origin urothelial cancer were recorded for about 85% of the roughly 30 patients. Reported median T cell count for blood samples was approximately 140,000.

The repertoire was sequenced with immunoSEQ multiplex PCR; TCRdb's copy has only in-frame clones and lacks some. The table has 60,000 to 75,000 clones, roughly 84% seen once. Looked up from germline, CDR1 is LNHDA and CDR2 is SQIVND (reference sequence). The CDR3 runs 15 residues. Trimming pared 5 bases from V and 6 bases from J, leaving 19 bases between. Stated time point: pretreatment peripheral blood. The starting material was PBMCs, obtained around atezolizumab (anti-PD-L1) treatment. The TCR sequence derives from a woman in her 70s with urothelial cancer. The chain recombines TRBV19 with TRBJ1-1, with D maybe TRBD1 (5 bases). This CDR3 is CASSLRRGATSEAFF. The CDR3 bases are TGTGCCAGTAGTTTACGGAGGGGAGCAACCTCTGAAGCTTTCTTT.